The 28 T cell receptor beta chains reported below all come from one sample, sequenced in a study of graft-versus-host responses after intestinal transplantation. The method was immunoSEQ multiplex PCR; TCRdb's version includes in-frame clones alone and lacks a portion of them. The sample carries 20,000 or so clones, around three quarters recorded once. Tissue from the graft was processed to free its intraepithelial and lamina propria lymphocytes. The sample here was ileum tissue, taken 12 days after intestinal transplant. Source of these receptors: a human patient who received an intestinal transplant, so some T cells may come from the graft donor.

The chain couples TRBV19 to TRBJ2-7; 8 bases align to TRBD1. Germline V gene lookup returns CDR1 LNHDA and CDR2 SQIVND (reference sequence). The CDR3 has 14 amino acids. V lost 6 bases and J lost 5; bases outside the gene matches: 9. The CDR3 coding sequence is TGTGCCAGTAGCCTCAGGGGGCGCGGGGACGAGCAGTACTTC. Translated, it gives CASSLRGRGDEQYF.

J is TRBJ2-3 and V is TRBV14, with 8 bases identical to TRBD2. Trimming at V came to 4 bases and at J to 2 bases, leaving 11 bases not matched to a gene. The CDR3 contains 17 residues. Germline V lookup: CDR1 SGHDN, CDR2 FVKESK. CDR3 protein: CASSPRPGAGATDTQYF. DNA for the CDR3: TGTGCCAGCAGCCCAAGACCCGGAGCGGGGGCCACAGATACGCAGTATTTT.

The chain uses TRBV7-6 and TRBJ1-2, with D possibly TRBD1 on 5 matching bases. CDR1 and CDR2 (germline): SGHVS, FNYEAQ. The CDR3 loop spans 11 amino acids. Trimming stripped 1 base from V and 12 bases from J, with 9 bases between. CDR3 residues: CASSLGPGHTF. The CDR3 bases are TGTGCCAGCAGCTTAGGCCCAGGGCACACCTTC.

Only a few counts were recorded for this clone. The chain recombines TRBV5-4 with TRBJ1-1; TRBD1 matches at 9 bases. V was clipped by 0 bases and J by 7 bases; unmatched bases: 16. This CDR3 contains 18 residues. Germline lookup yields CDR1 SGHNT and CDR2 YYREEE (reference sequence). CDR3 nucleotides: TGTGCCAGCAGCTTGGACCCCATTCTTACTAGACAGGGGGGTGAAGCTTTCTTT. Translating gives CASSLDPILTRQGGEAFF.

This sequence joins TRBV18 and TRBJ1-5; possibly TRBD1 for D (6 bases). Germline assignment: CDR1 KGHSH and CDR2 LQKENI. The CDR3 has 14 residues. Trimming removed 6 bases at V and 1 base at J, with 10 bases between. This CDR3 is CASSYGQSNQPQHF. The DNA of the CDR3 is TGTGCCAGCTCTTACGGACAGAGCAATCAGCCCCAGCATTTT.

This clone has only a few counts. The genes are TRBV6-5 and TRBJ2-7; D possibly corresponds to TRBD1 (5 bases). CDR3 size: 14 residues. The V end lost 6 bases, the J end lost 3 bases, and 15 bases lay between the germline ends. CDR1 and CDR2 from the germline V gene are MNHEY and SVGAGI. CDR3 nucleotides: TGTGCCAGCAGAATGGTGGGGCAGGGCTACGAGCAGTACTTC. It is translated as CASRMVGQGYEQYF.

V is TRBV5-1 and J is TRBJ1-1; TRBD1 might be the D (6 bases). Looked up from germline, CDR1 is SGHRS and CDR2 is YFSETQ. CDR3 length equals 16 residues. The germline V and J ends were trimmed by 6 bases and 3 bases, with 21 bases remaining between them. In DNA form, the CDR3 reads TGCGCCAGCAATATATTTTCAGGGGCGGTGGACACTGAAGCTTTCTTT. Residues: CASNIFSGAVDTEAFF.

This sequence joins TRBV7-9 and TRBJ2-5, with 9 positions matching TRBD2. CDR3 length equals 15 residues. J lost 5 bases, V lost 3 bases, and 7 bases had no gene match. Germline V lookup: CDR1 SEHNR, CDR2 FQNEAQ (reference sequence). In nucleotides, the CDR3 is TGTGCCAGCAGCTTTTCCGGCGGGGGGGCGGAGACCCAGTACTTC. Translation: CASSFSGGGAETQYF.

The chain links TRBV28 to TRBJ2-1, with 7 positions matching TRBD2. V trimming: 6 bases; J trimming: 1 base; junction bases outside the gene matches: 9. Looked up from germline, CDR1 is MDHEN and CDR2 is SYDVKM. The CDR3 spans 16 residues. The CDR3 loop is CASRTSRERSYNEQFF. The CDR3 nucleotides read TGTGCCAGCAGAACGTCGCGGGAGCGATCCTACAATGAGCAGTTCTTC.

The CDR3 DNA is TGTGCCAGCGGCACCCAAAACATTCAGTACTTC. Its translation: CASGTQNIQYF. The rearrangement uses TRBV11-2 and TRBJ2-4; unclear D gene. The germline CDR1 and CDR2 sequences are SGHAT and FQNNGV. Trimming took off 8 bases at V and 5 bases at J, with 7 bases between the two ends. The CDR3 spans 11 residues.

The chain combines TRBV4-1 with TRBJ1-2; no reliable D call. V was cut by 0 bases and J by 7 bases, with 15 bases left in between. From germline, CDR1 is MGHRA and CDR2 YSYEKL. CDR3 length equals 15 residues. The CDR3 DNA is TGCGCCAGCAGCCAAGATTCATGGTTCGGTCGTGGCTACACCTTC. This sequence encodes CASSQDSWFGRGYTF.

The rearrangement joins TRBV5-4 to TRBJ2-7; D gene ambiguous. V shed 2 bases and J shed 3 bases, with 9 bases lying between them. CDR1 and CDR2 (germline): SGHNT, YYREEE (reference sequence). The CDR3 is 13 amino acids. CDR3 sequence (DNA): TGTGCCAGCAGCTTCCGGTCTGACTACGAGCAGTACTTC. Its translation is CASSFRSDYEQYF.

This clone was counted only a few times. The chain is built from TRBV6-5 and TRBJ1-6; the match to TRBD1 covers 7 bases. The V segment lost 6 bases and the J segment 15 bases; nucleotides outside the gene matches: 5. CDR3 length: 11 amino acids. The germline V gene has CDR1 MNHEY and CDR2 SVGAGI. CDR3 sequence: CASSPGQDLHF. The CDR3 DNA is TGTGCCAGCAGCCCCGGACAGGACCTCCACTTT.

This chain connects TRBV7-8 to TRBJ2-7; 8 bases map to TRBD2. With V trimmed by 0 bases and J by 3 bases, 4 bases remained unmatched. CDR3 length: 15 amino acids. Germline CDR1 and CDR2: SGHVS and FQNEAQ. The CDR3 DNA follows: TGTGCCAGCAGCTTAGCCTCGGGAGGGCTCTACGAGCAGTACTTC. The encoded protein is CASSLASGGLYEQYF.

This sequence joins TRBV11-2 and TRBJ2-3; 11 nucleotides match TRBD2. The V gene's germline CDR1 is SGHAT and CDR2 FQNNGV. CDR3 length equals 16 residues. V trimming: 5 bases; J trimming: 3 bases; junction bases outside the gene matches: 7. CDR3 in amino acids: CASSPTRLAGTDTQYF. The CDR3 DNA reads TGTGCCAGCAGCCCCACCCGACTAGCGGGAACAGATACGCAGTATTTT. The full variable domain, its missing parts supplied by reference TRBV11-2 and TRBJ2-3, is EAGVAQSPRYKIIEKRQSVAFWCNPISGHATLYWYQQILGQGPKLLIQFQNNGVVDDSQLPKDRFSAERLKGVDSTLKIQPAKLEDSAVYLCASSPTRLAGTDTQYFGPGTRLTVL.

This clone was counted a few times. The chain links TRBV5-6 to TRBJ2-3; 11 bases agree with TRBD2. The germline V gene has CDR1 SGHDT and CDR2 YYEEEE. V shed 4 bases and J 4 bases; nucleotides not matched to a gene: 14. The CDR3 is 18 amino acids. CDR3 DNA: TGTGCCAGCAGCGGGTCGACTAGCGGGACGGTTGGGGCAGATACGCAGTATTTT. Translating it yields CASSGSTSGTVGADTQYF.

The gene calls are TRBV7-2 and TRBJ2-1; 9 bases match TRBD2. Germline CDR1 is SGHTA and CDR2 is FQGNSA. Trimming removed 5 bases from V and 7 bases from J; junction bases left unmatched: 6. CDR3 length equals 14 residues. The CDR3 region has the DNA TGTGCCAGCAGCCCCCCGGGACTAGCAAATGAGCAGTTCTTC. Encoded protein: CASSPPGLANEQFF.

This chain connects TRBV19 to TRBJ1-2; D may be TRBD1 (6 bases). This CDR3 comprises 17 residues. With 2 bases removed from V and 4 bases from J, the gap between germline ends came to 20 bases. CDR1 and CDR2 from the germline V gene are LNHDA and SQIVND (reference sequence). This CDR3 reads CASSILVGTPDPYGYTF. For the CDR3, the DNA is TGTGCCAGTAGTATATTGGTAGGGACACCGGATCCCTATGGCTACACCTTC.

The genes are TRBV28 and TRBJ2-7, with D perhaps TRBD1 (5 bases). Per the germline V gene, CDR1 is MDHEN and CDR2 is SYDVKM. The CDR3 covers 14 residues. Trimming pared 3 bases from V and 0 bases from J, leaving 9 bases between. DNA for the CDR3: TGTGCCAGCAGTTTTGTAGGGGTCTCCTACGAGCAGTACTTC. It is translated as CASSFVGVSYEQYF.

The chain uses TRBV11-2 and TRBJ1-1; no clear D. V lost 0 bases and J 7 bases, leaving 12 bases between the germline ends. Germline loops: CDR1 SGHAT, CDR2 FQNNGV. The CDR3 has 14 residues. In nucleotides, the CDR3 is TGTGCCAGCAGCTTAGATCGGTCGGCGGGTGAAGCTTTCTTT. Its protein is CASSLDRSAGEAFF.

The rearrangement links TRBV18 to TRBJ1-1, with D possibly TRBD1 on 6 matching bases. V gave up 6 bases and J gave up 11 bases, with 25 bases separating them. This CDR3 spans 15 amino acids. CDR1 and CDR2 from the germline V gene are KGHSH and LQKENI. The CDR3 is CASSPRRGGSRVAFF. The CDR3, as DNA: TGTGCCAGCTCCCCTCGGAGGGGGGGATCCCGGGTGGCTTTCTTT.

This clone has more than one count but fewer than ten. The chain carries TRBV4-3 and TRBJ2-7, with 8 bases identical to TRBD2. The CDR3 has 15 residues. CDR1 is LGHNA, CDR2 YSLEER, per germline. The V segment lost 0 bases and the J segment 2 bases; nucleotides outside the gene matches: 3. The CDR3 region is CASSQEREAPYEQYF. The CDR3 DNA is TGCGCCAGCAGCCAAGAGCGGGAGGCCCCCTACGAGCAGTACTTC.

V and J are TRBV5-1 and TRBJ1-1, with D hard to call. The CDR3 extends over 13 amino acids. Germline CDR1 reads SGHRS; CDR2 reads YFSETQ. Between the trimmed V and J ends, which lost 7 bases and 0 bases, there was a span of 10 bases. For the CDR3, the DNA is TGCGCCAGCTCCCAGCGATTGAACACTGAAGCTTTCTTT. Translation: CASSQRLNTEAFF.

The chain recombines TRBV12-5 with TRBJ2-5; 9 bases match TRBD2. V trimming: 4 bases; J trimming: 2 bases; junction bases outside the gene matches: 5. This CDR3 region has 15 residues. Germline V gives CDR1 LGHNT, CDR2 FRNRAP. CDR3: CASGYGGGGQETQYF. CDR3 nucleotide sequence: TGTGCTAGTGGTTACGGCGGGGGGGGTCAAGAGACCCAGTACTTC.

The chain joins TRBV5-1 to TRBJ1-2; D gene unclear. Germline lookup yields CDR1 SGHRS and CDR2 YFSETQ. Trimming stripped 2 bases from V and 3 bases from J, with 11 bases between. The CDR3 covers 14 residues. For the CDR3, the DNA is TGCGCCAGCAGCTTTGAGGGTTGGTACTATGGCTACACCTTC. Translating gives CASSFEGWYYGYTF.

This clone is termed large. The CDR3 coding sequence is TGTGCCAGCGTGGGGGGGCCAGGGCGCGAGCAGTACTTC. Protein product: CASVGGPGREQYF. This chain links TRBV2 with TRBJ2-7; possible D gene TRBD2, 7 bases. The V gene lost 8 bases and the J gene lost 6 bases, with 17 bases spanning the gap. Germline CDR1 SNHLY, CDR2 FYNNEI. The CDR3 spans 13 residues.

CDR3 nucleotide sequence: TGTGCCAGCAGTATACAGGGCTCCTACAATGAGCAGTTCTTC. This translates into CASSIQGSYNEQFF. V is TRBV6-5 and J is TRBJ2-1; a weak D match, TRBD1 (6 bases). Germline loops: CDR1 MNHEY, CDR2 SVGAGI. The CDR3 has 14 amino acids. V gave up 5 bases and J gave up 0 bases, with 8 bases separating them.

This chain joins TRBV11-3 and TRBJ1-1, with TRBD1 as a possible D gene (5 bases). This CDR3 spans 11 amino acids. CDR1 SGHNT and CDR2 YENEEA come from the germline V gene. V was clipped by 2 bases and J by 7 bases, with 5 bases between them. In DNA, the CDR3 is TGTGCCAGCAGCTTAAGGGGTGAAGCTTTCTTT. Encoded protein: CASSLRGEAFF.